What follows are 25 T cell receptor beta chains derived from one specimen sequenced in a study of cytomegalovirus exposure and HLA in healthy donors. Sequencing used immunoSEQ multiplex PCR; TCRdb keeps in-frame clones, though not all of them. The sample has about 260,000 clones; 90% are singletons. The sample taken for sequencing was PBMCs. All receptors come from a woman under 40 in good health and CMV-seronegative.

The chain links TRBV6-6 to TRBJ2-7; 15 bases map to TRBD2. V was clipped by 6 bases and J by 7 bases; unmatched bases: 1. Germline V gene lookup returns CDR1 MNHNY and CDR2 SVGAGI (reference sequence). The CDR3 loop spans 13 amino acids. The CDR3 protein is CASRGTSGGEQYF. The CDR3 DNA is TGTGCCAGCAGAGGGACTAGCGGGGGGGAGCAGTACTTC.

This clone was counted between two and nine times. The chain has TRBV6-1 and TRBJ2-7; D may correspond to TRBD1 or TRBD2 (5 bases each). This CDR3 contains 12 residues. V was trimmed by 4 bases and J by 2 bases, leaving 6 bases between them. Germline CDR1 MNHNS, CDR2 SASEGT. Here the CDR3 DNA reads TGTGCCAGCAGTGGAGGGGCCTACGAGCAGTACTTC. This gives the protein CASSGGAYEQYF.

V and J are TRBV5-4 and TRBJ1-2; weak D call: TRBD1 (5 bases). Germline CDR1 SGHNT, CDR2 YYREEE (reference sequence). The CDR3 is 12 residues long. The V end lost 0 bases, the J end lost 8 bases, and 8 bases lay between the germline ends. For the CDR3, the DNA is TGTGCCAGCAGCTTGGCGGGGGACGGCTACACCTTC. It specifies CASSLAGDGYTF.

The J gene is TRBJ1-5, the V gene TRBV28, with D tentatively TRBD1 (5 bases). This CDR3 contains 13 residues. Germline assignment: CDR1 MDHEN and CDR2 SYDVKM. The germline V and J ends were trimmed by 2 bases and 4 bases, with 6 bases remaining between them. The CDR3 nucleotides read TGTGCCAGCAGTTTACGACAGAATCAGCCCCAGCATTTT. Translating it yields CASSLRQNQPQHF. Together with reference TRBV28 and TRBJ1-5, the CDR3 gives the full variable domain: DVKVTQSSRYLVKRTGEKVFLECVQDMDHENMFWYRQDPGLGLRLIYFSYDVKMKEKGDIPEGYSVSREKKERFSLILESASTNQTSMYLCASSLRQNQPQHFGDGTRLSIL.

The chain recombines TRBV27 with TRBJ2-1; D tentatively fits TRBD1 or TRBD2 (5 bases each). V lost 6 bases to trimming and J lost 2 bases, with 11 bases between them. The CDR3 has 14 amino acids. The V gene's germline CDR1 is MNHEY and CDR2 SMNVEV (reference sequence). The CDR3 here is CASSREGPYNEQFF. CDR3 DNA sequence: TGTGCCAGCAGCAGAGAGGGACCCTACAATGAGCAGTTCTTC.

This clone was seen only once. The J gene is TRBJ1-1, the V gene TRBV29-1; D unclear. V was shortened by 3 bases and J by 3 bases, with 5 bases between the two germline ends. The CDR3 contains 11 residues. Per the germline V gene, CDR1 is SQVTM and CDR2 is ANQGSEA. The CDR3 DNA sequence: TGCAGCGTTGATCCCGACACTGAAGCTTTCTTT. Its protein is CSVDPDTEAFF.

This clone was seen just once. This chain uses TRBV29-1 with TRBJ2-3, with a tentative D call TRBD1 (6 bases). V dropped 6 bases and J dropped 2 bases, with 15 bases sitting between them. This CDR3 region has 14 residues. Per germline, CDR1 SQVTM and CDR2 ANQGSEA. The DNA for the CDR3 is TGCAGCGTACCGGACAGAATTTTCACAGATACGCAGTATTTT. Protein sequence: CSVPDRIFTDTQYF.

The V gene is TRBV10-1, the J gene TRBJ2-1, with a weak D call TRBD1 (6 bases). V lost 3 bases to trimming and J lost 6 bases, with 9 bases between them. CDR3 length equals 13 residues. Germline V lookup: CDR1 WNHNN, CDR2 SYGVQD (reference sequence). The CDR3 region has the DNA TGCGCCAGCAGTGATGGCAGGGGCAATGAGCAGTTCTTC. It codes for CASSDGRGNEQFF.

The V gene is TRBV5-4, the J gene TRBJ2-7, with no clear D. CDR1 SGHNT and CDR2 YYREEE come from the germline V gene (reference sequence). Trimming left V 3 bases short and J 4 bases short, with 17 bases between. CDR3 length: 15 amino acids. The CDR3 DNA reads as TGTGCCAGCAGCTCCGGCCGAGGCTTGGGATACGAGCAGTACTTC. This codes for CASSSGRGLGYEQYF. Based on the CDR3 plus reference TRBV5-4 and TRBJ2-7, the full variable domain is ETGVTQSPTHLIKTRGQQVTLRCSSQSGHNTVSWYQQALGQGPQFIFQYYREEENGRGNFPPRFSGLQFPNYSSELNVNALELDDSALYLCASSSGRGLGYEQYFGPGTRLTVT.

This clone was found once. V gene TRBV28 combines with J gene TRBJ2-5; a possible D gene is TRBD2 (7 bases). Trimming left V 8 bases short and J 5 bases short, with 12 bases between. The CDR3 has 12 residues. The V gene's germline CDR1 is MDHEN and CDR2 SYDVKM. CDR3 nucleotides: TGTGCCAGCGGGAGGGGGGGCGAGACCCAGTACTTC. Translating it yields CASGRGGETQYF. The variable domain in full, completed from reference TRBV28 and TRBJ2-5, reads DVKVTQSSRYLVKRTGEKVFLECVQDMDHENMFWYRQDPGLGLRLIYFSYDVKMKEKGDIPEGYSVSREKKERFSLILESASTNQTSMYLCASGRGGETQYFGPGTRLLVL.

The rearrangement links TRBV27 to TRBJ2-3; maybe TRBD1 (5 bases). Per the germline V gene, CDR1 is MNHEY and CDR2 is SMNVEV (reference sequence). The CDR3 spans 13 residues. Trimming shortened V by 4 bases and J by 3 bases, and 8 bases separated the two germline ends. CDR3 protein: CASSYPGTDTQYF. In DNA, the CDR3 is TGTGCCAGCAGTTATCCAGGGACAGATACGCAGTATTTT.

The chain uses TRBV5-1 and TRBJ2-1; D is undetermined. The germline V gene encodes CDR1 SGHRS and CDR2 YFSETQ. Trimming took 3 bases from V and 3 from J, leaving 7 bases between them. This CDR3 region has 13 residues. This chain's CDR3 is CASSSLGYNEQFF. The DNA of the CDR3 is TGCGCCAGCAGCTCGCTCGGCTACAATGAGCAGTTCTTC.

This clone showed up just once. The genes are TRBV28 and TRBJ1-5; the D gene is possibly TRBD1 (6 bases). Germline V gene data show CDR1 as MDHEN and CDR2 as SYDVKM. The CDR3 is 16 residues long. V was pared by 4 bases and J by 2 bases, with 15 bases between. CDR3 bases: TGTGCCAGCAGTTCCGTCGGGGGGGCGGGCAATCAGCCCCAGCATTTT. Amino acids: CASSSVGGAGNQPQHF.

This chain connects TRBV7-7 to TRBJ2-5; possible D gene TRBD1, 6 bases. Germline CDR1 and CDR2: SSHAT and FNYEAQ (reference sequence). Trimming removed 4 bases from V and 3 bases from J, with 12 bases in between. The CDR3 runs 14 residues. This CDR3 is CASSSSWTEETQYF. For the CDR3, the DNA is TGTGCCAGCAGCTCATCTTGGACAGAAGAGACCCAGTACTTC.

The chain carries TRBV5-6 and TRBJ2-7; D call uncertain. This CDR3 region has 11 residues. With 2 bases removed from V and 7 bases from J, the gap between germline ends came to 7 bases. Germline V gives CDR1 SGHDT, CDR2 YYEEEE. In nucleotides, the CDR3 is TGTGCCAGCAGCTTTCAAGGGGAGCAGTACTTC. Protein sequence: CASSFQGEQYF.

The chain combines TRBV11-3 with TRBJ2-2, with D possibly called TRBD1 or TRBD2 (5 bases each). Germline assignment: CDR1 SGHNT and CDR2 YENEEA. Trimming pared 3 bases from V and 3 bases from J, leaving 5 bases between. This CDR3 comprises 13 residues. The CDR3 bases are TGTGCCAGCAGCTTGGGGGACACCGGGGAGCTGTTTTTT. It specifies CASSLGDTGELFF.

The chain links TRBV7-2 to TRBJ2-3; 11 nucleotides align to TRBD2. Trimming took 5 bases from V and 2 from J; bases not matched to a gene: 6. CDR1 is SGHTA, CDR2 FQGNSA, per germline. This CDR3 is built from 16 residues. CDR3 in amino acids: CASSIGTSGATDTQYF. The CDR3 DNA is TGTGCCAGCAGCATCGGGACTAGCGGAGCCACAGATACGCAGTATTTT.

This clone was found once. The CDR3 DNA reads as TGTGCCAGTAGTAAGGGACTAGCGAGGGGGAGGGAAGACACCGGGGAGCTGTTTTTT. It is translated as CASSKGLARGREDTGELFF. V usage is TRBV19 and J usage is TRBJ2-2; TRBD2 agrees at 10 bases. J was trimmed by 3 bases and V by 4 bases; bases with no gene match: 14. The CDR3 has 19 residues. The germline V gene has CDR1 LNHDA and CDR2 SQIVND (reference sequence).

CDR3 nucleotides: TGTGCCAGCAGCTTGGGGGTCGCAGATACGCAGTATTTT. Translating it yields CASSLGVADTQYF. The rearrangement uses TRBV5-6 and TRBJ2-3; no clear D. In germline, CDR1 is SGHDT, CDR2 YYEEEE. The V end lost 0 bases, the J end lost 4 bases, and 6 bases lay between the germline ends. The CDR3 runs 13 residues.

The chain employs TRBV28 and TRBJ2-2; TRBD1 matches 7 bases. V lost 3 bases to trimming and J lost 7 bases; unmatched junction nucleotides: 5. The CDR3 sequence is 14 residues long. Germline V lookup: CDR1 MDHEN, CDR2 SYDVKM. CDR3 nucleotide sequence: TGTGCCAGCAGTTTCCCCAGGGGGATCGGGGAGCTGTTTTTT. This codes for CASSFPRGIGELFF.

J is TRBJ2-3 and V is TRBV28; no definite D call. Between the trimmed V and J ends, which lost 2 bases and 2 bases, there was a span of 5 bases. The CDR3 is 13 amino acids. Germline assignment: CDR1 MDHEN and CDR2 SYDVKM. This CDR3 reads CASSLGVTDTQYF. As DNA, the CDR3 is TGTGCCAGCAGTTTAGGGGTCACAGATACGCAGTATTTT.

This clone came up many times. The chain is built from TRBV5-1 and TRBJ1-1; D may be TRBD1 (6 bases). This CDR3 spans 13 amino acids. V lost 0 bases and J 6 bases, leaving 9 bases between the germline ends. Per germline, CDR1 SGHRS and CDR2 YFSETQ. DNA for the CDR3: TGCGCCAGCAGCTTGGTGGGGGCAGCTGAAGCTTTCTTT. Protein sequence: CASSLVGAAEAFF.

The V gene is TRBV2, the J gene TRBJ2-2, with D perhaps matching TRBD2 (6 bases). From germline, CDR1 is SNHLY and CDR2 FYNNEI. The V and J ends lost 1 base and 6 bases respectively, with 15 bases between them. CDR3 length: 16 amino acids. The CDR3 bases are TGTGCCAGCAGTGAAGTGGGTCTCGGGACTCCCGGGGAGCTGTTTTTT. Encoded protein: CASSEVGLGTPGELFF.

This sequence joins TRBV7-3 and TRBJ2-3, with D possibly TRBD2 on 6 matching bases. CDR3 size: 15 residues. Trimming left V 1 base short and J 1 base short, with 9 bases between. CDR1 and CDR2 (germline): SGHTA, FQGTGA. CDR3 coding DNA: TGTGCCAGCAGCTTAATCGGGAGCGGCACAGATACGCAGTATTTT. This sequence encodes CASSLIGSGTDTQYF.

The chain uses TRBV19 and TRBJ1-3; D unresolved. This CDR3 region has 15 residues. Germline CDR1 LNHDA, CDR2 SQIVND (reference sequence). The V gene lost 4 bases and the J gene lost 0 bases, with 10 bases spanning the gap. CDR3 region: CASSTLPDSGNTIYF. Written as DNA, the CDR3 is TGTGCCAGTAGTACCCTACCTGACTCTGGAAACACCATATATTTT.